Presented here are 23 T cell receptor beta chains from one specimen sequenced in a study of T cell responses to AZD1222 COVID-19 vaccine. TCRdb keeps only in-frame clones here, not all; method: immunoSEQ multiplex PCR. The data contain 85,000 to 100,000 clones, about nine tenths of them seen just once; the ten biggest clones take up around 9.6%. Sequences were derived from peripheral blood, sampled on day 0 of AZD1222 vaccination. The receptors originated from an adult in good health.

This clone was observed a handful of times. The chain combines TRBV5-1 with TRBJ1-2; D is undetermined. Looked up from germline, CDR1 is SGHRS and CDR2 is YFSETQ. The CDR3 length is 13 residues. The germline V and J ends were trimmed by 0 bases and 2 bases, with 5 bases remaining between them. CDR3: CASSLGRNYGYTF. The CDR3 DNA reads TGCGCCAGCAGCTTGGGCAGGAACTATGGCTACACCTTC.

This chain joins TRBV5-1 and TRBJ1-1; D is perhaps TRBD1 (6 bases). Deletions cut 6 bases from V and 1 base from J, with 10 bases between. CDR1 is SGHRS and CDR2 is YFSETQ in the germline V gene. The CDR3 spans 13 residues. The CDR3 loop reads CASIGQTNTEAFF. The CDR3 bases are TGCGCCAGCATTGGACAGACGAACACTGAAGCTTTCTTT.

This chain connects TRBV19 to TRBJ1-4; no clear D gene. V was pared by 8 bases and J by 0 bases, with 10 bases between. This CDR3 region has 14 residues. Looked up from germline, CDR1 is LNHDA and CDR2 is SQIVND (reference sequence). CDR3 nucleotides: TGTGCCAGTCGGAACGTTGCAACTAATGAAAAACTGTTTTTT. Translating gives CASRNVATNEKLFF.

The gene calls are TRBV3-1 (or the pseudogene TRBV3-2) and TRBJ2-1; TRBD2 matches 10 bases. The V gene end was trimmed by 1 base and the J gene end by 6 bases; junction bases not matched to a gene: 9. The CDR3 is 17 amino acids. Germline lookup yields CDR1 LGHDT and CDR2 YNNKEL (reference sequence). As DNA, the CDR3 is TGTGCCAGCAGCCAAGTTCAGCGGGAGGGCCCAGGCAATGAGCAGTTCTTC. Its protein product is CASSQVQREGPGNEQFF.

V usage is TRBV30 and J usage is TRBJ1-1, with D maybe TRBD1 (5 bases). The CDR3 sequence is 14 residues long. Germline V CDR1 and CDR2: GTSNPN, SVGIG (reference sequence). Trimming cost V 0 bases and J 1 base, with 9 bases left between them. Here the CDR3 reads CAWSVGGANTEAFF. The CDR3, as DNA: TGTGCCTGGAGTGTTGGAGGGGCGAACACTGAAGCTTTCTTT.

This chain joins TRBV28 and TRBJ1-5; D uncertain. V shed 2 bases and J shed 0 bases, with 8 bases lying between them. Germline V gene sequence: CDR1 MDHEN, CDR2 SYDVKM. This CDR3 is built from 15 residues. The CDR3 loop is CASSLPQNSNQPQHF. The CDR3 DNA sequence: TGTGCCAGCAGTTTACCACAGAATAGCAATCAGCCCCAGCATTTT.

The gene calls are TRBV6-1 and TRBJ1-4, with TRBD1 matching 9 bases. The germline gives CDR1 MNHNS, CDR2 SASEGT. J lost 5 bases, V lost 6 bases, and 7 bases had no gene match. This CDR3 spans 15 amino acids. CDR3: CASRVAGTGNEKLFF. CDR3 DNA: TGTGCCAGCAGAGTTGCCGGGACAGGGAATGAAAAACTGTTTTTT.

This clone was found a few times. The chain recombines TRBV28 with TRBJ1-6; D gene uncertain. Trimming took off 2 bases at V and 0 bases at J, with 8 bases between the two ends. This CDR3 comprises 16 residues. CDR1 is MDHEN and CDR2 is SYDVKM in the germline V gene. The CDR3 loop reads CASSLGWGSYNSPLHF. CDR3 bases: TGTGCCAGCAGTTTAGGGTGGGGCTCCTATAATTCACCCCTCCACTTT.

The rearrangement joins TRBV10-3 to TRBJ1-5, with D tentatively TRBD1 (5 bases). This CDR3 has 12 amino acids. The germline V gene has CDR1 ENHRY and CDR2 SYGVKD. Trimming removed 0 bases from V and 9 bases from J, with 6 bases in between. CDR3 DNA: TGTGCCATCAGTGAGTCTGGGGGGCCCCAGCATTTT. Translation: CAISESGGPQHF.

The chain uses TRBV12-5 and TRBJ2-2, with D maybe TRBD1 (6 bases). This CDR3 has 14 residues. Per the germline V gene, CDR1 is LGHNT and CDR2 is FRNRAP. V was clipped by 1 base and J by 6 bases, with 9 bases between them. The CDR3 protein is CASGLESGAGELFF. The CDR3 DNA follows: TGTGCTAGTGGTTTGGAATCAGGGGCCGGGGAGCTGTTTTTT.

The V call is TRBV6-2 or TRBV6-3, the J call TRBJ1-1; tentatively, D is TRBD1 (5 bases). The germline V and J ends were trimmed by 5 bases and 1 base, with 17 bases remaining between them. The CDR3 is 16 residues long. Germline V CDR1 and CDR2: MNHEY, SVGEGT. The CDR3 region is CASSRGPTYENTEAFF. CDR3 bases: TGTGCCAGCAGTAGGGGACCGACATACGAGAACACTGAAGCTTTCTTT.

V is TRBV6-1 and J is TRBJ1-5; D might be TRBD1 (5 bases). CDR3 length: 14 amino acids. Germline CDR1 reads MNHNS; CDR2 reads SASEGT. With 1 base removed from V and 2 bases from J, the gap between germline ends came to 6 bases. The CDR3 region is CASSEGGGNQPQHF. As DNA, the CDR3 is TGTGCCAGCAGTGAAGGGGGCGGCAATCAGCCCCAGCATTTT.

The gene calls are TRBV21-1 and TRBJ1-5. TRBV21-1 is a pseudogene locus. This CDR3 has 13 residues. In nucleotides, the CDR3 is TGTGCCAGACAGTTTAGGGGCAATCAGCCCCAGCATTTT. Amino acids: CARQFRGNQPQHF.

In nucleotides, the CDR3 is TGTGCCAGCAGTGCGACTAGAGACACTGAAGCTTTCTTT. This sequence encodes CASSATRDTEAFF. The rearrangement links TRBV12-3 or TRBV12-4 to TRBJ1-1, with unresolved D. The CDR3 extends over 13 amino acids. Trimming left V 5 bases short and J 3 bases short, with 10 bases between.

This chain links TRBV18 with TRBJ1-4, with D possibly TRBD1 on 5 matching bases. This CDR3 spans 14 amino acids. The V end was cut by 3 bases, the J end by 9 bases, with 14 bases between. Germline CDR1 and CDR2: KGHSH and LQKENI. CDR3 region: CASSPPMAGQKLFF. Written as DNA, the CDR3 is TGTGCCAGCTCACCCCCAATGGCGGGACAAAAACTGTTTTTT.

Here the CDR3 reads CSVLPGATNEKLFF. CDR3 nucleotide sequence: TGCAGCGTACTCCCGGGAGCAACTAATGAAAAACTGTTTTTT. The V and J genes are TRBV29-1 and TRBJ1-4; D unresolved. Germline assignment: CDR1 SQVTM and CDR2 ANQGSEA. V was cut by 6 bases and J by 0 bases, with 11 bases left in between. The CDR3 is 14 amino acids.

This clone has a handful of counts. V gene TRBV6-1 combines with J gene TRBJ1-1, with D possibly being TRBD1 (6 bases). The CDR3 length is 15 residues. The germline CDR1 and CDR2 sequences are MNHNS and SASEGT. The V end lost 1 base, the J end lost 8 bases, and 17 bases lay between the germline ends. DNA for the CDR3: TGTGCCAGCAGTGAAGAGGGGGGAAAAGGGACAGAAGCTTTCTTT. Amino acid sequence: CASSEEGGKGTEAFF.

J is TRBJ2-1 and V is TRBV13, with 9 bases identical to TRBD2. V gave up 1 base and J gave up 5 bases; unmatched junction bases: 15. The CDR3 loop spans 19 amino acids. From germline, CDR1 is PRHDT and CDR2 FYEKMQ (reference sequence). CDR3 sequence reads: CASSLESTSGWSSHNEQFF. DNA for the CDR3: TGTGCCAGCAGCTTAGAATCGACTAGCGGTTGGAGTTCCCACAATGAGCAGTTCTTC.

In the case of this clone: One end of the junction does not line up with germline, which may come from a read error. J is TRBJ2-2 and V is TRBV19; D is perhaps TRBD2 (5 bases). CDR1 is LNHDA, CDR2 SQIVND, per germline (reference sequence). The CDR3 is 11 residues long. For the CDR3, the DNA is TGTGCCAGTAGTATAGGGATGGAGGTGTTTTTT. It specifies CASSIGMEVFF.

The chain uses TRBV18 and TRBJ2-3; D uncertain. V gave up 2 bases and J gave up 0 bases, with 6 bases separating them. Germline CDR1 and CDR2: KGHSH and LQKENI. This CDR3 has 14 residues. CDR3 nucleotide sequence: TGTGCCAGCTCACCAGGGGTTAGCACAGATACGCAGTATTTT. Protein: CASSPGVSTDTQYF.

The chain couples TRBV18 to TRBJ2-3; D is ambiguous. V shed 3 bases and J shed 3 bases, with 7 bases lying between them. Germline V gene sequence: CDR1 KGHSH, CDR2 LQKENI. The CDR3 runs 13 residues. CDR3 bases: TGTGCCAGCTCACCCCACAGTACAGATACGCAGTATTTT. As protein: CASSPHSTDTQYF.

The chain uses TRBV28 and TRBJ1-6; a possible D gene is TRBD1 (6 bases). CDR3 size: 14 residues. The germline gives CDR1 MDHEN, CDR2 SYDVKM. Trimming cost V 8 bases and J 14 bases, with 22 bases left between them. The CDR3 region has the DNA TGTGCCAGCCACCCTGGGACACACGCCCGGACCCTCCACTTT. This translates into CASHPGTHARTLHF.

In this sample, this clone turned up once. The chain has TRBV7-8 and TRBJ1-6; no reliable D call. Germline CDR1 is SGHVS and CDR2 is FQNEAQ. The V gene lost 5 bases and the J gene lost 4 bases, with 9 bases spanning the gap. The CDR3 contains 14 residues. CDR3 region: CASSKDGYNSPLHF. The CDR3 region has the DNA TGTGCCAGCAGCAAAGACGGATATAATTCACCCCTCCACTTT.